This T cell receptor beta chain was captured in a study of CD8 T cells in ankylosing spondylitis. Study outcomes and limitations: Apparently characteristic of ankylosing spondylitis blood was a TCR beta motif (fewer than ten highly homologous variants). Researchers reportedly found disease-linked clones significantly enriched in matched ankylosing spondylitis synovial fluid. In peripheral blood, disease-linked CD8+ clones occurred at relatively low frequencies.

To note about this clonotype: Its antigen remains unknown.

Trimming left V 4 bases short and J 7 bases short, with 14 bases between. The CDR3 contains 14 residues. CDR1 is SGDLS and CDR2 is YYNGEE in the germline V gene. Making the TCR beta libraries involved quantitative 5'-RACE with molecular barcodes. TCRdb itself ran the 5' RACE reads through MiXCR, one entry per CDR3 protein. This table holds 9,900 or so distinct CDR3 sequences, 5.5% to 6.5% found once. Sequencing used blood, either unsorted or a sorted T cell fraction (not recorded which). The source of this sequence is a female donor with ankylosing spondylitis or in good health (not recorded which). This chain uses TRBV9 with TRBJ2-2; perhaps TRBD2 as D (6 bases). The CDR3 sequence: CASSRTGGGGELFF. The CDR3 bases are TGTGCCAGCAGCCGGACTGGGGGAGGCGGGGAGCTGTTTTTT. The full variable domain, rest sourced from reference TRBV9 and TRBJ2-2, is DSGVTQTPKHLITATGQRVTLRCSPRSGDLSVYWYQQSLDQGLQFLIQYYNGEERAKGNILERFSAQQFPDLHSELNLSSLELGDSALYFCASSRTGGGGELFFGEGSRLTVL.